These 4 T cell receptor beta chains were sequenced from one sample in a study of T cell changes during pregnancy in multiple sclerosis. This table comes from immunoSEQ multiplex PCR, and its TCRdb copy is limited to in-frame clones, with some not included. This table holds tens of thousands of clones, 80% to 95% found once. Sequenced material: CD4+ T cells from peripheral blood mononuclear cells, taken in the second trimester of pregnancy. Receptors were obtained from a female donor in good health, enrolled as a control in a pregnancy study.

This rearrangement joins TRBV30 to TRBJ2-2; TRBD1 matches at 9 bases. J was trimmed by 0 bases and V by 7 bases; bases with no gene match: 9. Germline V gene data show CDR1 as GTSNPN and CDR2 as SVGIG (reference sequence). The CDR3 loop spans 16 amino acids. CDR3 loop: CAYPRTGETNTGELFF. Written as DNA, the CDR3 is TGTGCCTATCCTCGGACAGGGGAAACGAACACCGGGGAGCTGTTTTTT.

The chain couples TRBV30 to TRBJ1-5; 12 nucleotides line up with TRBD1. CDR3 length: 13 amino acids. V shed 8 bases and J 4 bases; nucleotides not matched to a gene: 3. The V gene's germline CDR1 is GTSNPN and CDR2 SVGIG (reference sequence). CDR3 bases: TGTGCCCGGGACAGGGGGCTAAATCAGCCCCAGCATTTT. This codes for CARDRGLNQPQHF.

This rearrangement joins TRBV27 to TRBJ2-7, with D tentatively TRBD1 (6 bases). Germline V gene data show CDR1 as MNHEY and CDR2 as SMNVEV (reference sequence). Trimming stripped 3 bases from V and 4 bases from J, with 16 bases between. The CDR3 covers 15 residues. The CDR3 region has the DNA TGTGCCAGCAGTTTTTCGACAGGTTTTTCTTACGAGCAGTACTTC. It specifies CASSFSTGFSYEQYF.

The chain recombines TRBV28 with TRBJ2-1; TRBD2 might be the D (5 bases). The CDR3 totals 12 residues. Germline CDR1 MDHEN, CDR2 SYDVKM. V lost 2 bases and J 9 bases, leaving 8 bases between the germline ends. This chain's CDR3 is CASSLKAGEQFF. The CDR3 DNA is TGTGCCAGCAGTTTAAAGGCGGGTGAGCAGTTCTTC.